The clone carrying this TCR beta chain has at least ten counts. The data originate from a study of T-cell reconstitution after alpha-beta-depleted transplantation in children. Unique molecular identifiers were incorporated when the TCRbeta library was constructed. TCRdb re-analysed the PCR reads in MiXCR, keeping a single row per CDR3 protein. The data hold 250,000 to 350,000 distinct CDR3 sequences, with 9.9% observed a single time. The clonotype originates from a human donor who donated a stem cell graft to a child with SCID. Sequences were derived from PBMCs from the stem cell graft donor, sampled from the stem cell graft.

CDR3 loop: CASSFPGDGQPQHF. The CDR3 nucleotides read TGTGCCAGCAGCTTCCCAGGGGACGGCCAGCCCCAGCATTTT. The chain employs TRBV11-2 and TRBJ1-5; D may be TRBD1 (6 bases). Germline V gives CDR1 SGHAT, CDR2 FQNNGV. The V and J ends lost 3 bases and 7 bases respectively, with 13 bases between them. The CDR3 extends over 14 amino acids.